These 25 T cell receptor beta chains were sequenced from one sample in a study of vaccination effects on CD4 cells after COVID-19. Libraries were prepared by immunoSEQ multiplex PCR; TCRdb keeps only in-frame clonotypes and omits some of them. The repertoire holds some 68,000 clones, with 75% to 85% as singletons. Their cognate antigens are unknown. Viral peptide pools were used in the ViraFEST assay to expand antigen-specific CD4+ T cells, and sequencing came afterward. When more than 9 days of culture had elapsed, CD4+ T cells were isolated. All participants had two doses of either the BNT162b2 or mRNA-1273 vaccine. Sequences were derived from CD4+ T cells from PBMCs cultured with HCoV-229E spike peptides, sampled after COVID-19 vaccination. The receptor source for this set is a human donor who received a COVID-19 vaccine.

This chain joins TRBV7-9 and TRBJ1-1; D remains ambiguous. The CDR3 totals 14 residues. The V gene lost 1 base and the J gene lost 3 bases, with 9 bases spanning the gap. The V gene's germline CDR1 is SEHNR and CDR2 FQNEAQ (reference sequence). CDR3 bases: TGTGCCAGCAGCTTAGAGGGCGGTCACACTGAAGCTTTCTTT. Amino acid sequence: CASSLEGGHTEAFF.

In DNA, the CDR3 is TGTGCCAGCAGCTTAGGGTTGTCGGGGACTACGAGCTCCTACAATGAGCAGTTCTTC. It codes for CASSLGLSGTTSSYNEQFF. The rearrangement uses TRBV7-2 and TRBJ2-1, with 7 bases fitting TRBD2. Trimming took 1 base from V and 0 from J; bases not matched to a gene: 12. Germline loops: CDR1 SGHTA, CDR2 FQGNSA. There are 19 residues in the CDR3.

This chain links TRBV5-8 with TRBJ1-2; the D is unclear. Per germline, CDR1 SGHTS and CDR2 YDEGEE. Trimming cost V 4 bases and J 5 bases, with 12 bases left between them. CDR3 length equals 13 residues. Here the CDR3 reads CASSPRTDYGYTF. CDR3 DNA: TGTGCCAGCAGCCCACGGACTGATTATGGCTACACCTTC.

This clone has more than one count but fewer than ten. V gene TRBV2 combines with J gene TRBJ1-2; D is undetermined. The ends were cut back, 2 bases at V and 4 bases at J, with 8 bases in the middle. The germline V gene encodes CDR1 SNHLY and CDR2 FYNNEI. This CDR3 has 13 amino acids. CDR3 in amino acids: CASSEQGIYGYTF. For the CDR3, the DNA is TGTGCCAGCAGTGAACAAGGGATCTATGGCTACACCTTC.

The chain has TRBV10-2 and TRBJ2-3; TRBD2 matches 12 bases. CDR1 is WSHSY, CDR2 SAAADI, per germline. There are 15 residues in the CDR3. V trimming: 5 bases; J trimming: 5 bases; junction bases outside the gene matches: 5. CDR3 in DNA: TGCGCCAGCAGTCTAGCGGGGGGGCGGGTAGATACGCAGTATTTT. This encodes CASSLAGGRVDTQYF.

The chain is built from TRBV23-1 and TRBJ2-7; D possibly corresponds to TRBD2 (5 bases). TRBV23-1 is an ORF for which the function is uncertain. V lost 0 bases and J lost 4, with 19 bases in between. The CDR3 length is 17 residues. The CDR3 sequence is CASSQSQGRRSIYEQYV. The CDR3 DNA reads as TGCGCCAGCAGTCAATCCCAAGGCAGGAGGAGTATATACGAGCAGTACGTC.

For the CDR3, the DNA is TGTGCCAGCAGCCAATCTCTGGGACAGGGGGCTTCCAGTGGAAACACCATATATTTT. Protein product: CASSQSLGQGASSGNTIYF. This chain joins TRBV3-1 (or the pseudogene TRBV3-2) and TRBJ1-3, with 12 bases fitting TRBD1. V lost 2 bases and J lost 3; bases outside the gene matches: 11. This CDR3 comprises 19 residues. Germline V lookup: CDR1 LGHDT, CDR2 YNNKEL (reference sequence).

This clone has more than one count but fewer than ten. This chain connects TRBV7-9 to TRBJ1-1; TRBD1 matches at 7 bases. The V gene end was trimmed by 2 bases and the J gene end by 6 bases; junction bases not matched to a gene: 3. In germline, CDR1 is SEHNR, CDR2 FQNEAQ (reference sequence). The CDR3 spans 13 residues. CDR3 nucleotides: TGTGCCAGCAGCTTAACACAGGGGCCTGAAGCTTTCTTT. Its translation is CASSLTQGPEAFF.

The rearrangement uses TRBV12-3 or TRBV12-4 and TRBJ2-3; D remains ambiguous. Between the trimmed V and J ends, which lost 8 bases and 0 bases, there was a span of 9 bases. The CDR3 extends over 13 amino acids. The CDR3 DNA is TGTGCCAGCCTTATGGGCAGCACAGATACGCAGTATTTT. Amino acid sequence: CASLMGSTDTQYF.

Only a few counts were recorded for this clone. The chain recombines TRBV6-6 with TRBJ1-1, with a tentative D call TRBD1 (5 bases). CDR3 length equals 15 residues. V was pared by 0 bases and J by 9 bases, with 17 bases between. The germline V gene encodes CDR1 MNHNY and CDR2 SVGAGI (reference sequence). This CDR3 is CASSYSTWQGSKAFF. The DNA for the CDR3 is TGTGCCAGCAGTTACTCGACTTGGCAGGGCAGTAAAGCTTTCTTT.

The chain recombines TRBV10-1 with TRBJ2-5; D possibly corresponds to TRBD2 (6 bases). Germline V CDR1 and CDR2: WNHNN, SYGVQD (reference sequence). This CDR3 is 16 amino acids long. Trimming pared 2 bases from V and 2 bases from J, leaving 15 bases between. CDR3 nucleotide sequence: TGCGCCAGCAGTGAGGGCCGGGGGACGGCACAAGAGACCCAGTACTTC. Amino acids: CASSEGRGTAQETQYF.

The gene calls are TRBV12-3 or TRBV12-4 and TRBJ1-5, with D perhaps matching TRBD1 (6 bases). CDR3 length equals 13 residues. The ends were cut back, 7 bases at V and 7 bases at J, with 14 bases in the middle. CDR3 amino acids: CASTKTGSQPQHF. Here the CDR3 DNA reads TGTGCCAGCACCAAGACAGGTTCGCAGCCCCAGCATTTT.

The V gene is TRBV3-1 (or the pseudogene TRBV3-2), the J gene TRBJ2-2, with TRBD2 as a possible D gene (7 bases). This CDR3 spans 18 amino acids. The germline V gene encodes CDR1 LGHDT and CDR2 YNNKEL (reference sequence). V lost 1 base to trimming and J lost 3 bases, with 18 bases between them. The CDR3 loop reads CASSQVGGGLQYTGELFF. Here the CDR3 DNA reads TGTGCCAGCAGCCAAGTGGGGGGGGGCCTCCAGTACACCGGGGAGCTGTTTTTT.

The DNA of the CDR3 is TGTGCCACCAGTGATCAACAGGGGGCTGGAAACACCATATATTTT. Translating gives CATSDQQGAGNTIYF. The V gene is TRBV24-1, the J gene TRBJ1-3; TRBD1 matches 8 bases. The CDR3 consists of 15 residues. Germline V gene sequence: CDR1 KGHDR, CDR2 SFDVKD. The V and J ends lost 3 bases and 2 bases, in that order; junction bases with no gene match: 2.

CDR3 coding DNA: TGTGCCAGCAGGCGGAACAGGGCCCCGGAGACCCAGTACTTC. Encoded protein: CASRRNRAPETQYF. V is TRBV6-5 and J is TRBJ2-5, with a weak D call TRBD1 (6 bases). The ends were cut back, 6 bases at V and 5 bases at J, with 16 bases in the middle. The CDR3 runs to 14 residues. Germline V lookup: CDR1 MNHEY, CDR2 SVGAGI.

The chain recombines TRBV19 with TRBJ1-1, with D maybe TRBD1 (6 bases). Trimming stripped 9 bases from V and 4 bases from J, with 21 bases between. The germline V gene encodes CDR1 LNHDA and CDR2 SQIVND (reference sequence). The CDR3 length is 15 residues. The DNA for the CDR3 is TGTGCCAGCGGGGTACTGGGGGCGAGAGGCACTGAAGCTTTCTTT. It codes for CASGVLGARGTEAFF. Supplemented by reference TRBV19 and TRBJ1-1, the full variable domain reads DGGITQSPKYLFRKEGQNVTLSCEQNLNHDAMYWYRQDPGQGLRLIYYSQIVNDFQKGDIAEGYSVSREKKESFPLTVTSAQKNPTAFYLCASGVLGARGTEAFFGQGTRLTVV.

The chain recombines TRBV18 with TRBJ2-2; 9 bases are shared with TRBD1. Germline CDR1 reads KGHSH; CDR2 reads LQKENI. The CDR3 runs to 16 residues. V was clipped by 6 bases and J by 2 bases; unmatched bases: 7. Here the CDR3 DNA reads TGTGCCAGCTCCCTGGACAGGGGTGCAAACACCGGGGAGCTGTTTTTT. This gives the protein CASSLDRGANTGELFF.

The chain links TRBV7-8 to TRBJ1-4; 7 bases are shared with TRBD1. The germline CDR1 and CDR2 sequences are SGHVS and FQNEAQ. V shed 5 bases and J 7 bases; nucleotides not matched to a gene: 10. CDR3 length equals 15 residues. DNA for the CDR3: TGTGCCAGCAGCCCAGGGACCAGGGGGGGTGAAAAACTGTTTTTT. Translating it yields CASSPGTRGGEKLFF.

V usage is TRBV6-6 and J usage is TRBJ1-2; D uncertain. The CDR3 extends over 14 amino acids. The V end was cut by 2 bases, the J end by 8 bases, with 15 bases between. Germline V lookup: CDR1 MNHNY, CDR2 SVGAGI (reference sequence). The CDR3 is CASSYLDSADGYTF. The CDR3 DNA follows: TGTGCCAGCAGTTACCTGGATTCGGCTGACGGCTACACCTTC.

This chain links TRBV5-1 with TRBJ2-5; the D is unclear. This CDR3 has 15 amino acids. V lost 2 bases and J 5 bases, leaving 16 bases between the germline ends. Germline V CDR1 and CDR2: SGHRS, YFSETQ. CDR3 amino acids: CASSFESFIGETQYF. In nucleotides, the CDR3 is TGCGCCAGCAGCTTCGAGTCCTTTATCGGGGAGACCCAGTACTTC.

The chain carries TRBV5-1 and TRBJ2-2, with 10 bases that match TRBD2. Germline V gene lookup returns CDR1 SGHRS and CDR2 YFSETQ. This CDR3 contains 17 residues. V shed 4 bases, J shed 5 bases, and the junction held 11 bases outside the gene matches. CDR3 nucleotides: TGCGCCAGCAGCGTAATAAGCGGGGGGGCCGTTACCGGGGAGCTGTTTTTT. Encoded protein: CASSVISGGAVTGELFF.

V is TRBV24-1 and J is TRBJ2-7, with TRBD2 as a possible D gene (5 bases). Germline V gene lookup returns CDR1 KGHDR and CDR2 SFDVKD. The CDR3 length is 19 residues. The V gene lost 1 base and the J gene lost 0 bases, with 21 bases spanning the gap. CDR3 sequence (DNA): TGTGCCACCAGTGATTTTCGACTGGACCGGGAACAGAGCTCCTACGAGCAGTACGTC. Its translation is CATSDFRLDREQSSYEQYV.

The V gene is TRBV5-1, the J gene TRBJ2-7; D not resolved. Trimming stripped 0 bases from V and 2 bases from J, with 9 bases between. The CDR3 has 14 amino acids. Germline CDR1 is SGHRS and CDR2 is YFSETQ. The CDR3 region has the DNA TGCGCCAGCAGCTTGGGGGTAGACCCCTACGAGCAGTACGTC. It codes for CASSLGVDPYEQYV.

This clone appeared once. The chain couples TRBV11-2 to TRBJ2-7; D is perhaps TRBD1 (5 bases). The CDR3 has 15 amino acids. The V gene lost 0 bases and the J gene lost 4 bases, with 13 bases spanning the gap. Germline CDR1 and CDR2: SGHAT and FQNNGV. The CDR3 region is CASSLEQVLGYEQYV. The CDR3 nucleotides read TGTGCCAGCAGCTTAGAACAGGTCCTAGGGTACGAGCAGTACGTC.

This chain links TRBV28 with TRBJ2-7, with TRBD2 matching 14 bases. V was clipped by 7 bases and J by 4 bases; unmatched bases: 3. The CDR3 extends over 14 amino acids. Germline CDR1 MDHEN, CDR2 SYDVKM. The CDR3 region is CASKGLAGVYEQYV. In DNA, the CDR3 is TGTGCCAGCAAGGGACTAGCGGGGGTTTACGAGCAGTACGTC.